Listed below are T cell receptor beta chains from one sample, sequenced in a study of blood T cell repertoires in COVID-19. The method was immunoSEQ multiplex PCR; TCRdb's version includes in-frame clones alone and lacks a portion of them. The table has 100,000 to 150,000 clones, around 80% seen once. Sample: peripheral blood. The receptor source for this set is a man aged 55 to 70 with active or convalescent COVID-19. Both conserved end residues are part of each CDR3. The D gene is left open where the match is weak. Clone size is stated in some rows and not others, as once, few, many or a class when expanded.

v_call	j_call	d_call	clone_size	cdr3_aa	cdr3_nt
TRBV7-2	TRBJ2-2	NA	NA	CASSFLAGELFF	TGTGCCAGCAGCTTTCTTGCCGGGGAGCTGTTTTTT
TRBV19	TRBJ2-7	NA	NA	CASSFTRDEQYF	TGTGCCAGTAGTTTCACTAGAGACGAGCAGTACTTC
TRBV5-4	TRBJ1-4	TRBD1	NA	CASSSPGQGSGEKLFF	TGTGCCAGCAGCTCCCCCGGACAGGGGTCGGGTGAAAAACTGTTTTTT
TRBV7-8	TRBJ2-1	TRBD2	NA	CASSTGLAGNEQFF	TGTGCCAGCAGCACGGGACTAGCGGGCAATGAGCAGTTCTTC
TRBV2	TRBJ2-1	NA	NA	CASRLANEQFF	TGTGCCAGCAGGCTAGCGAATGAGCAGTTCTTC
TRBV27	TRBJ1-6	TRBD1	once	CASSPRGTGVNSPLHF	TGTGCCAGCAGCCCCCGCGGGACAGGGGTAAATTCACCCCTCCACTTT
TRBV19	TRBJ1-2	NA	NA	CASSMTDGYTF	TGTGCCAGTAGTATGACAGACGGCTACACCTTC
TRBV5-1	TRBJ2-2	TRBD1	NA	CASSSDRGGTGELFF	TGCGCCAGCAGCTCGGACAGGGGAGGTACCGGGGAGCTGTTTTTT
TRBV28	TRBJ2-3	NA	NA	CASSPRVPPDTQYF	TGTGCCAGCAGTCCCCGGGTCCCCCCCGATACGCAGTATTTT
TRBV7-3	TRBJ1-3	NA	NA	CASSTDNSGNTIYF	TGTGCCAGCAGCACCGACAACTCTGGAAACACCATATATTTT
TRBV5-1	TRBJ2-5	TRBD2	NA	CASSSGTSGSRETQYF	TGCGCCAGCAGCTCAGGGACTAGCGGGAGCCGGGAGACCCAGTACTTC